The rows below give T cell receptor beta chains drawn from one sample of a study of blood T cell repertoires in COVID-19. Profiled with immunoSEQ multiplex PCR; TCRdb holds only in-frame clones, not every one. The table lists some 93,000 clones, 75% to 90% of them singletons. Sequenced material: peripheral blood. The origin of the receptors is a woman of 80 years or more with acute or convalescent COVID-19. Both conserved end residues are part of each CDR3. D genes are given only for firm matches. Size is stated for part of the rows, as once, few or many counts, or as a class when the clone is expanded.

d_call: TRBD2
j_call: TRBJ2-7
clone_size: once
v_call: TRBV10-3
cdr3_nt: TGTGCCATCAGTCCCTATAGCGGGGGGGCCGAGGCGGAGCAGTACTTC
cdr3_aa: CAISPYSGGAEAEQYF

d_call: NA
j_call: TRBJ1-1
clone_size: NA
v_call: TRBV7-2
cdr3_nt: TGTGCCAGCAGCTTGCGGGGGAGGGTCACTGAAGCTTTCTTT
cdr3_aa: CASSLRGRVTEAFF

d_call: TRBD1
j_call: TRBJ1-3
clone_size: NA
v_call: TRBV15
cdr3_nt: TGTGCCACCAGCAGCCCCGTCCCGGGACAGGGGGCTGGAAACACCATATATTTT
cdr3_aa: CATSSPVPGQGAGNTIYF

d_call: TRBD2
j_call: TRBJ2-7
clone_size: few
v_call: TRBV18
cdr3_nt: TGTGCCAGCTCACCAGGGGAGGGCCCCTTGTACTTC
cdr3_aa: CASSPGEGPLYF

d_call: NA
j_call: TRBJ1-2
clone_size: NA
v_call: TRBV6-5
cdr3_nt: TGTGCCAGCACTAAAGTCTTGCAGGGTAGCTATGGCTACACCTTC
cdr3_aa: CASTKVLQGSYGYTF

d_call: NA
j_call: TRBJ1-2
clone_size: NA
v_call: TRBV15
cdr3_nt: TGTGCCACCAGCAGAGATCAGGGTAACTATGGCTACACCTTC
cdr3_aa: CATSRDQGNYGYTF

d_call: TRBD1
j_call: TRBJ1-2
clone_size: NA
v_call: TRBV7-9
cdr3_nt: TGTGCCAGCAGCCCCCGACAGGGGGGTTCAACGGACTATGGCTACACCTTC
cdr3_aa: CASSPRQGGSTDYGYTF

d_call: TRBD1
j_call: TRBJ2-2
clone_size: NA
v_call: TRBV27
cdr3_nt: TGTGCCAGCAGTTCGGGACAGGGGGCTTCGTGGACCGGGGAGCTGTTTTTT
cdr3_aa: CASSSGQGASWTGELFF

d_call: TRBD1
j_call: TRBJ1-2
clone_size: NA
v_call: TRBV7-2
cdr3_nt: TGTGCCAGCAGCTCAGGGGGTTACTATGGCTACACCTTC
cdr3_aa: CASSSGGYYGYTF

d_call: TRBD1
j_call: TRBJ1-3
clone_size: NA
v_call: TRBV12-5
cdr3_nt: TGTGCTAGTGGTTTGTTTCGACAGGGCTTGTCTGGAAACACCATATATTTT
cdr3_aa: CASGLFRQGLSGNTIYF

d_call: NA
j_call: TRBJ1-2
clone_size: NA
v_call: TRBV18
cdr3_nt: TGTGCCAGCTCGCCTATCGCAGGGAACTATGGCTACACCTTC
cdr3_aa: CASSPIAGNYGYTF

d_call: TRBD2
j_call: TRBJ2-1
clone_size: NA
v_call: TRBV7-9
cdr3_nt: TGTGCCAGCAGCTTCGGGAGGGGCGGTGAGCAGTTCTTC
cdr3_aa: CASSFGRGGEQFF

d_call: NA
j_call: TRBJ1-2
clone_size: NA
v_call: TRBV5-1
cdr3_nt: TGCGCCAGCAGCCCCACGGGGAACTATGGCTACACCTTC
cdr3_aa: CASSPTGNYGYTF

d_call: NA
j_call: TRBJ1-4
clone_size: NA
v_call: TRBV29-1
cdr3_nt: TGCAGCGTTCGCACGGGAGGGGGAATGGAAAAACTGTTTTTT
cdr3_aa: CSVRTGGGMEKLFF

d_call: TRBD1
j_call: TRBJ1-2
clone_size: few
v_call: TRBV5-6
cdr3_nt: TGTGCCAGCAGCTACCCGGGACAGGGAGAATTTTACTATGGCTACACCTTC
cdr3_aa: CASSYPGQGEFYYGYTF

d_call: TRBD1
j_call: TRBJ1-1
clone_size: NA
v_call: TRBV11-3
cdr3_nt: TGTGCCAGCACAACACAGGGGACGAACACTGAAGCTTTCTTT
cdr3_aa: CASTTQGTNTEAFF

d_call: NA
j_call: TRBJ1-2
clone_size: NA
v_call: TRBV1
cdr3_nt: TGCACCAGCAGCCGGAACAGGGGGTTCTGCTATGGCTACACCTTC
cdr3_aa: CTSSRNRGFCYGYTF

d_call: NA
j_call: TRBJ1-2
clone_size: NA
v_call: TRBV6-5
cdr3_nt: TGTGCCAGCAGTTACGGCGACACTGCGGGGGGCTACACCTTC
cdr3_aa: CASSYGDTAGGYTF

d_call: NA
j_call: TRBJ1-1
clone_size: once
v_call: TRBV5-5
cdr3_nt: TGTGCCAGCAGCTTTGGTGGGAGGACTGAAGCTTTCTTT
cdr3_aa: CASSFGGRTEAFF

d_call: TRBD1
j_call: TRBJ2-6
clone_size: few
v_call: TRBV19
cdr3_nt: TGTGCCAGTAGTATAGAGCCGACAGGGGTGGCTGGGGCCAACGTCCTGACTTTC
cdr3_aa: CASSIEPTGVAGANVLTF

d_call: NA
j_call: TRBJ2-5
clone_size: NA
v_call: TRBV14
cdr3_nt: TGTGCCAGCAGCCTCAAAGAGACCCAGTACTTC
cdr3_aa: CASSLKETQYF

d_call: TRBD1
j_call: TRBJ2-5
clone_size: NA
v_call: TRBV3-1/TRBV3-2
cdr3_nt: TGTGCCAGCAGCCAAGGGGGGCCCCGGGACAGACAAGAGACCCAGTACTTC
cdr3_aa: CASSQGGPRDRQETQYF

d_call: NA
j_call: TRBJ1-3
clone_size: NA
v_call: TRBV6-5
cdr3_nt: TGTGCCAGCAGCATATACAGGACGAGTGGAAACACCATATATTTT
cdr3_aa: CASSIYRTSGNTIYF

d_call: NA
j_call: TRBJ2-7
clone_size: NA
v_call: TRBV5-6
cdr3_nt: TGTGCCAGCAGCTTGGAAGCCCACCTGGAGCAGTACTTC
cdr3_aa: CASSLEAHLEQYF

d_call: TRBD1
j_call: TRBJ2-4
clone_size: NA
v_call: TRBV5-1
cdr3_nt: TGCGCCAGCAGCCCGGACAGGGGGAGGAACATTCAGTACTTT
cdr3_aa: CASSPDRGRNIQYF

d_call: TRBD2
j_call: TRBJ2-1
clone_size: NA
v_call: TRBV2
cdr3_nt: TGTGCCAGCAACGCCGGGGGGAGCTCCTACAATGAGCAGTTCTTC
cdr3_aa: CASNAGGSSYNEQFF

d_call: TRBD2
j_call: TRBJ2-7
clone_size: NA
v_call: TRBV28
cdr3_nt: TGTGCCAGCAGGGGAGGGACTATCTACGAGCAGTACTTC
cdr3_aa: CASRGGTIYEQYF

d_call: NA
j_call: TRBJ2-7
clone_size: NA
v_call: TRBV18
cdr3_nt: TGTGCCAGCTCACCTCTCAGCTCCTACGAGCAGTACTTC
cdr3_aa: CASSPLSSYEQYF

d_call: NA
j_call: TRBJ1-5
clone_size: NA
v_call: TRBV19
cdr3_nt: TGTGCCAGTAGTGCCACAGGGATTCAGCCCCAGCATTTT
cdr3_aa: CASSATGIQPQHF

d_call: NA
j_call: TRBJ2-1
clone_size: NA
v_call: TRBV25-1
cdr3_nt: TGTGCCAGCAGTGAGAAATGGGGAGAATTCAATGAGCAGTTCTTC
cdr3_aa: CASSEKWGEFNEQFF

d_call: NA
j_call: TRBJ1-1
clone_size: NA
v_call: TRBV5-6
cdr3_nt: TGTGCCAGCAGCTTGCCCCTCGACCGGGTGGATACTGAAGCTTTCTTT
cdr3_aa: CASSLPLDRVDTEAFF

d_call: TRBD1
j_call: TRBJ1-5
clone_size: NA
v_call: TRBV5-5
cdr3_nt: TGTGCCAGCAGCAACAGGGGGCTAGATCAGCCCCAGCATTTT
cdr3_aa: CASSNRGLDQPQHF

d_call: NA
j_call: TRBJ2-1
clone_size: NA
v_call: TRBV5-1
cdr3_nt: TGCGCCAGCAGCTTTATGAGCTCCTACAATGAGCAGTTCTTC
cdr3_aa: CASSFMSSYNEQFF

d_call: TRBD2
j_call: TRBJ2-1
clone_size: NA
v_call: TRBV18
cdr3_nt: TGTGCCAGCTCACCAGCTAGCGGCTACAATGAGCAGTTCTTC
cdr3_aa: CASSPASGYNEQFF

d_call: TRBD2
j_call: TRBJ2-7
clone_size: NA
v_call: TRBV5-1
cdr3_nt: TGCGCCAGCAGCTTGGGGCCAGCGGGGATCTACGAGCAGTACTTC
cdr3_aa: CASSLGPAGIYEQYF

d_call: TRBD1
j_call: TRBJ1-3
clone_size: NA
v_call: TRBV14
cdr3_nt: TGTGCCAGCAGCGCGGACAGGGGGTCCATCTCTGGAAACACCATATATTTT
cdr3_aa: CASSADRGSISGNTIYF

d_call: TRBD2
j_call: TRBJ2-3
clone_size: once
v_call: TRBV5-8
cdr3_nt: TGTGCCAGCAGCTTCAGGCGGGGGACAGATACGCAGTATTTT
cdr3_aa: CASSFRRGTDTQYF

d_call: NA
j_call: TRBJ2-5
clone_size: once
v_call: TRBV29-1
cdr3_nt: TGCAGCGTTAGAGGGCGCGGCCAAGAGACCCAGTACTTC
cdr3_aa: CSVRGRGQETQYF

d_call: TRBD1
j_call: TRBJ1-2
clone_size: NA
v_call: TRBV9
cdr3_nt: TGTGCCAGCAGCATATCGGGACAGGGGCTGAGTGGCTACACCTTC
cdr3_aa: CASSISGQGLSGYTF